The rows below give T cell receptor beta chains drawn from one sample of a study of early T cells in non-severe SARS-CoV-2 infection. TCRdb passed the 5' RACE reads through MiXCR, listing each CDR3 protein once. The data contain about 64,000 distinct CDR3 sequences, about 10% of them singletons. The sample was whole blood, taken at baseline. The source of these receptors is an adult who was a healthcare worker with PCR-confirmed SARS-CoV-2 infection or an uninfected control (not recorded which). The CDR3 runs from the conserved cysteine through the conserved F or W. A D gene is named only where the DNA matches it firmly. Part of the rows lack a size; the others show once, few, many or a class for expanded clones.

j_call: TRBJ1-6
v_call: TRBV30
d_call: -
clone_size: -
cdr3_nt: TGTGCCTGGAGTGCCCCCGGCGGACGGGGCCGCTCCTATAATTCACCCCTCCACTTT
cdr3_aa: CAWSAPGGRGRSYNSPLHF

j_call: TRBJ2-5
v_call: TRBV11-1
d_call: -
clone_size: -
cdr3_nt: TGTGCCAGCAGCACGCCCCTAAGGACCTCGGAGACCCAGTACTTC
cdr3_aa: CASSTPLRTSETQYF

j_call: TRBJ2-7
v_call: TRBV10-3
d_call: TRBD2
clone_size: few
cdr3_nt: TGTGCCACCGGGGGGTCCTACGAGCAGTACTTC
cdr3_aa: CATGGSYEQYF

j_call: TRBJ2-1
v_call: TRBV11-3
d_call: -
clone_size: -
cdr3_nt: TGTGCCAGCAGCTGGGACACCTACAATGAGCAGTTCTTC
cdr3_aa: CASSWDTYNEQFF

j_call: TRBJ2-5
v_call: TRBV30
d_call: -
clone_size: -
cdr3_nt: TGTGCCTCCGCCCGCGGGCGCCAAGAGACCCAGTACTTC
cdr3_aa: CASARGRQETQYF

j_call: TRBJ2-5
v_call: TRBV12-3/TRBV12-4
d_call: TRBD1
clone_size: -
cdr3_nt: TGTGCCAGCAGTTCCAACAGGGGGGAGACCCAGTACTTC
cdr3_aa: CASSSNRGETQYF

j_call: TRBJ2-1
v_call: TRBV4-3
d_call: -
clone_size: many
cdr3_nt: TGCGCCAGCAGCCAAGAAGGGACCGCGCGGGGTGAGCAGTTCTTC
cdr3_aa: CASSQEGTARGEQFF

j_call: TRBJ2-1
v_call: TRBV12-3/TRBV12-4
d_call: -
clone_size: few
cdr3_nt: TGTGCCAGCGGGGAAGGGGACACCCTACCCCAGTTCTTC
cdr3_aa: CASGEGDTLPQFF

j_call: TRBJ2-3
v_call: TRBV7-9
d_call: -
clone_size: -
cdr3_nt: TGTGCCAGCAGACTACTAGTGGCAGATACGCAGTATTTT
cdr3_aa: CASRLLVADTQYF

j_call: TRBJ1-2
v_call: TRBV28
d_call: -
clone_size: few
cdr3_nt: TGTGCCAGCATTAGGGCTGACGTTAAGTATGGCTACACCTTC
cdr3_aa: CASIRADVKYGYTF

j_call: TRBJ2-3
v_call: TRBV6-6
d_call: -
clone_size: few
cdr3_nt: TGTGCCAGCAGTTTGCTCGGGGGTAAAGATACGCAGTATTTT
cdr3_aa: CASSLLGGKDTQYF

j_call: TRBJ2-3
v_call: TRBV20-1
d_call: TRBD2
clone_size: few
cdr3_nt: TGCAGTGCTAGCTCGCGGGGGGGCCATGGTACGCAGTATTTT
cdr3_aa: CSASSRGGHGTQYF

j_call: TRBJ2-1
v_call: TRBV7-3
d_call: TRBD2
clone_size: few
cdr3_nt: TGTGCCAGCAGCTTATCCCGCGGGGGGAAGCAGTTCTTC
cdr3_aa: CASSLSRGGKQFF

j_call: TRBJ2-6
v_call: TRBV27
d_call: TRBD1
clone_size: -
cdr3_nt: TGTGCCAGCAGTTTAGGGACAGGGGGGACTGGGGCCAACGTCCTGACTTTC
cdr3_aa: CASSLGTGGTGANVLTF

j_call: TRBJ1-2
v_call: TRBV11-2
d_call: TRBD1
clone_size: -
cdr3_nt: TGTGCCAGCAGCACTAGCATGACTCGACAGGGCAAGTTCTATGGCTACACCTTC
cdr3_aa: CASSTSMTRQGKFYGYTF

j_call: TRBJ1-1
v_call: TRBV20-1
d_call: -
clone_size: -
cdr3_nt: TGCAGTGCTAGAGGGGTACAGGGTTCGGGGGCTGTTAGCACTGAAGCTTTCTTT
cdr3_aa: CSARGVQGSGAVSTEAFF

j_call: TRBJ2-7
v_call: TRBV6-5
d_call: TRBD2
clone_size: many
cdr3_nt: TGTGCCAGCAGTTACGGAAGCGGGGCGAACTACGAGCAGTACTTC
cdr3_aa: CASSYGSGANYEQYF

j_call: TRBJ2-1
v_call: TRBV29-1
d_call: -
clone_size: few
cdr3_nt: TGCAGCGTTGCGGGGGCGACAGGTCACGGCAATGAGCAGTTCTTC
cdr3_aa: CSVAGATGHGNEQFF

j_call: TRBJ2-3
v_call: TRBV10-3
d_call: -
clone_size: few
cdr3_nt: TGTGCCATCAGTGAAACCAACTTGGCAGATACGCAGTATTTT
cdr3_aa: CAISETNLADTQYF

j_call: TRBJ1-1
v_call: TRBV4-2
d_call: -
clone_size: few
cdr3_nt: TGTGCCAGCAGCCAAGATGGGAAGACAGAGAAGAACACTGAAGCTTTCTTT
cdr3_aa: CASSQDGKTEKNTEAFF

j_call: TRBJ1-1
v_call: TRBV2
d_call: TRBD1
clone_size: many
cdr3_nt: TGTGCCAGCAAACTCGACAGGGAGGGGCTGCGGACTGAAGCTTTCTTT
cdr3_aa: CASKLDREGLRTEAFF

j_call: TRBJ2-3
v_call: TRBV18
d_call: -
clone_size: many
cdr3_nt: TGTGCCAGCTCACCCACAGATACGCAGTATTTT
cdr3_aa: CASSPTDTQYF

j_call: TRBJ2-7
v_call: TRBV6-6
d_call: TRBD1
clone_size: few
cdr3_nt: TGTGCCAGCAGTGTAGGACAGGGGGAAATTTACGAGCAGTACTTC
cdr3_aa: CASSVGQGEIYEQYF

j_call: TRBJ2-5
v_call: TRBV5-5
d_call: TRBD1
clone_size: -
cdr3_nt: TGTGCCAGCAGCTTGGACGACAGGGACACGGTTGGAAAGACCCAGTACTTC
cdr3_aa: CASSLDDRDTVGKTQYF

j_call: TRBJ1-2
v_call: TRBV19
d_call: -
clone_size: few
cdr3_nt: TGTGCCAGTAGTATTGCCCCGGGAAGAGACTATGGCTACACCTTC
cdr3_aa: CASSIAPGRDYGYTF

j_call: TRBJ1-2
v_call: TRBV7-9
d_call: -
clone_size: many
cdr3_nt: TGTGCCAGCAATCCCCACAGGGACGGTGGCTACACCTTC
cdr3_aa: CASNPHRDGGYTF

j_call: TRBJ2-5
v_call: TRBV4-3
d_call: -
clone_size: -
cdr3_nt: TGCGCCAGCAGCCAGGCGGCACGGGGGGCGAAAGAGACCCAGTACTTC
cdr3_aa: CASSQAARGAKETQYF

j_call: TRBJ2-7
v_call: TRBV7-3
d_call: -
clone_size: few
cdr3_nt: TGTGCCAGCAGCTTAACAGGAGGGGGCGAGCAGTACTTC
cdr3_aa: CASSLTGGGEQYF

j_call: TRBJ2-2
v_call: TRBV7-2
d_call: -
clone_size: -
cdr3_nt: TGTGCCAGCAGCCTGGGTTTGGGGCGGCCCGGGGAGCTGTTTTTT
cdr3_aa: CASSLGLGRPGELFF